Each of the 30 T cell receptor beta chains below was sequenced from the same sample in a study of T cells expressing NK-cell markers. No DNA is given; TCRdb re-called the 5' RACE reads and lists each CDR3 protein once. Here the sample table reports some 110,000 distinct CDR3 sequences. Sequenced input: blood T cells: a sorted CD56 or NKG2C T cell subset, CD4+ or CD8+ T cells, or bulk PBMC T cells (not recorded which). These TCRs come from a woman aged 18 to 75 in good health.

The chain is built from TRBV19 and TRBJ1-2. Germline V gene data show CDR1 as LNHDA and CDR2 as SQIVND (reference sequence). The length of the CDR3 is 13 residues. CDR3 sequence: CASCGLSYYGYTF.

CDR3 sequence reads: CASSSLGTSGTYEQYF. The chain recombines TRBV7-9 with TRBJ2-7; TCRdb returns TRBD2, unconfirmable since there is no DNA. The CDR3 has 16 residues. Looked up from germline, CDR1 is SEHNR and CDR2 is FQNEAQ (reference sequence).

CDR3 amino acids: CAWKIGDQGTGELFF. The rearrangement uses TRBV30 and TRBJ2-2; TCRdb lists TRBD1, though no DNA is available to test this call. The CDR3 contains 15 residues. Germline CDR1 is GTSNPN and CDR2 is SVGIG (reference sequence).

The chain carries TRBV20-1 and TRBJ2-7. The CDR3 spans 11 residues. Germline values: CDR1 DFQATT, CDR2 SNEGSKA (reference sequence). CDR3 loop: CSARDSYEQYF.

J is TRBJ1-5 and V is TRBV11-2. CDR1 is SGHAT, CDR2 FQNNGV, per germline. The CDR3 extends over 12 amino acids. CDR3 sequence: CASSYSNQPQHF.

The chain is built from TRBV27 and TRBJ1-1; checking the TCRdb D call of TRBD1 is not possible without DNA. CDR1 is MNHEY and CDR2 is SMNVEV in the germline V gene (reference sequence). The CDR3 runs to 15 residues. CDR3: CASSISQGGSTEAFF.

The chain couples TRBV4-3 to TRBJ1-1; without DNA, the TCRdb call of TRBD1 cannot be checked. Germline V gene lookup returns CDR1 LGHNA and CDR2 YSLEER. The CDR3 spans 17 residues. The CDR3 sequence is CASSRNSWDRLNTEAFF.

The V and J genes are TRBV12-3 or TRBV12-4 and TRBJ2-3. The CDR3 totals 12 residues. The CDR3 sequence: CASRPLEDTQYF.

The chain has TRBV14 and TRBJ2-7. Germline V gives CDR1 SGHDN, CDR2 FVKESK. The CDR3 runs to 14 residues. CDR3 loop: CASSQDASGYEQYF.

The chain links TRBV6-1 to TRBJ2-3; checking the TCRdb D call of TRBD1 is not possible without DNA. Per germline, CDR1 MNHNS and CDR2 SASEGT. This CDR3 is built from 15 residues. The CDR3 loop reads CASTRGTGETDTQYF.

The V call is TRBV16, the J call TRBJ1-1; TCRdb outputs TRBD1, but without DNA this stays unchecked. The CDR3 is 13 residues long. Germline V CDR1 and CDR2: KGHSY, FQNENV. CDR3 loop: CASSQTGNTEAFF.

The chain is built from TRBV5-5 and TRBJ1-1. The germline V gene encodes CDR1 SGHKS and CDR2 YYEKEE (reference sequence). The CDR3 runs 14 residues. CDR3 loop: CASSFGAGATEAFF.

The chain joins TRBV4-3 to TRBJ2-3; the D call from TCRdb, TRBD2, cannot be confirmed without DNA. This CDR3 spans 17 amino acids. Germline V CDR1 and CDR2: LGHNA, YSLEER. The CDR3 here is CASSQDPSGASTDTQYF.

The chain's CDR3 is CSVVLGSSGNTIYF. J is TRBJ1-3 and V is TRBV29-1. This CDR3 region has 14 residues. Germline V gives CDR1 SQVTM, CDR2 ANQGSEA.

The V and J genes are TRBV5-6 and TRBJ2-1; TCRdb's D gene call, TRBD2, goes unchecked for lack of DNA. The germline V gene has CDR1 SGHDT and CDR2 YYEEEE. The CDR3 runs 14 residues. The CDR3 reads CASGYWGTSGLQFF. Based on the CDR3 plus reference TRBV5-6 and TRBJ2-1, the full variable domain is DAGVTQSPTHLIKTRGQQVTLRCSPKSGHDTVSWYQQALGQGPQFIFQYYEEEERQRGNFPDRFSGHQFPNYSSELNVNALLLGDSALYLCASGYWGTSGLQFFGPGTRLTVL.

The chain combines TRBV15 with TRBJ1-1. CDR1 and CDR2 (germline): LNHNV, YYDKDF (reference sequence). The CDR3 runs 15 residues. The CDR3: CATSRVGSLNTEAFF.

This sequence joins TRBV2 and TRBJ2-1; with no DNA, the TCRdb D assignment of TRBD2 cannot be verified. CDR1 SNHLY and CDR2 FYNNEI come from the germline V gene. There are 15 residues in the CDR3. The CDR3 sequence is CASSEVSGRVQEQFF.

The rearrangement uses TRBV13 and TRBJ2-1. The germline CDR1 and CDR2 sequences are PRHDT and FYEKMQ (reference sequence). The CDR3 is made up of 14 amino acids. CDR3 residues: CASSPTPSRNEQFF.

The V and J genes are TRBV6-2 or TRBV6-3 and TRBJ2-7; the D call of TRBD1 rests on TCRdb alone, since no DNA is present to check it. The length of the CDR3 is 14 residues. CDR1 is MNHEY and CDR2 is SVGEGT in the germline V gene. The CDR3 region is CASSYPGASYEQYF.

This rearrangement joins TRBV28 to TRBJ2-1. CDR3 size: 15 residues. CDR1 MDHEN and CDR2 SYDVKM come from the germline V gene. The CDR3 region is CASSLTGTTYNEQFF.

The V call is TRBV6-1, the J call TRBJ2-1; TCRdb gives TRBD1 as the D gene, but with no DNA this cannot be confirmed. The germline CDR1 and CDR2 sequences are MNHNS and SASEGT. The CDR3 runs to 15 residues. CDR3 region: CASSATGVSYNEQFF.

The chain carries TRBV28 and TRBJ1-2. Germline-derived CDR1 and CDR2 are MDHEN and SYDVKM. The CDR3 has 13 residues. CDR3 sequence: CASSWVDTYGYTF.

CDR3 amino acids: CASSAGTANQPQHF. The chain uses TRBV7-6 and TRBJ1-5; TCRdb reports TRBD1, a call that lacks DNA to check it against. CDR3 size: 14 residues. The germline V gene has CDR1 SGHVS and CDR2 FNYEAQ. Based on the CDR3 plus reference TRBV7-6 and TRBJ1-5, the full variable domain is GAGVSQSPRYKVTKRGQDVALRCDPISGHVSLYWYRQALGQGPEFLTYFNYEAQQDKSGLPNDRFSAERPEGSISTLTIQRTEQRDSAMYRCASSAGTANQPQHFGDGTRLSIL.

The chain employs TRBV5-4 and TRBJ2-4; TCRdb's D call, TRBD1, is unchecked because there is no DNA. Germline loops: CDR1 SGHNT, CDR2 YYREEE (reference sequence). The CDR3 consists of 14 residues. The CDR3 here is CASSLEDQGNIQYF.

CDR3 amino acids: CASSYSGTGPETQYF. The chain has TRBV6-5 and TRBJ2-5; TCRdb's D call of TRBD1 is untestable without DNA. Germline CDR1 and CDR2: MNHEY and SVGAGI. The CDR3 covers 15 residues.

This chain joins TRBV7-8 and TRBJ1-2; checking the TCRdb D call of TRBD1 is not possible without DNA. This CDR3 has 14 amino acids. The germline V gene has CDR1 SGHVS and CDR2 FQNEAQ. The CDR3 region is CASSAMDRDYGYTF. The variable domain in full, completed from reference TRBV7-8 and TRBJ1-2, reads GAGVSQSPRYKVAKRGQDVALRCDPISGHVSLFWYQQALGQGPEFLTYFQNEAQLDKSGLPSDRFFAERPEGSVSTLKIQRTQQEDSAVYLCASSAMDRDYGYTFGSGTRLTVV.

The chain has TRBV7-9 and TRBJ1-2; no DNA is available, so the TRBD1 call from TCRdb remains unchecked. The CDR3 has 15 amino acids. The V gene's germline CDR1 is SEHNR and CDR2 FQNEAQ (reference sequence). The chain's CDR3 is CASSGRQVPEWGYTF.

The gene calls are TRBV12-3 or TRBV12-4 and TRBJ2-6; the TRBD2 assignment by TCRdb is unverifiable without DNA. The CDR3 is made up of 17 amino acids. The CDR3 spells CASMEGQDTSGANVLTF.

The rearrangement joins TRBV24-1 to TRBJ2-1; TCRdb selects TRBD1, and the lack of DNA leaves this call unchecked. The CDR3 extends over 14 amino acids. From germline, CDR1 is KGHDR and CDR2 SFDVKD. The CDR3 loop is CATSVGDIYNEQFF.

The V gene is TRBV20-1, the J gene TRBJ2-7; checking the TCRdb D call of TRBD1 is not possible without DNA. The CDR3 is 15 amino acids. Germline assignment: CDR1 DFQATT and CDR2 SNEGSKA (reference sequence). The CDR3: CSAIYPGQGALEQYF.